A selection of T cell receptor beta chains follows, all from one sample in a study of beta chain features in type 1 diabetes. Clones were read by immunoSEQ multiplex PCR, and TCRdb kept only the in-frame ones, dropping some. This sample has about 900,000 clones, with roughly 17% found just once. The sequenced material came from naive CD4+ T cells from blood. The receptors here all came from a woman aged 18-29 years in good health. Both conserved end residues are part of each CDR3. A D gene is named only where the DNA matches it firmly. Rows may omit the clone size; those that give it use once, few, many or a size class.

clone size: -; D gene: -; J gene: TRBJ2-2; V gene: TRBV7-2; CDR3 DNA: TGTGCCAGCAGCTTAAGCGGAACGAACACCGGGGAGCTGTTTTTT; CDR3 protein: CASSLSGTNTGELFF
clone size: -; D gene: TRBD1; J gene: TRBJ2-6; V gene: TRBV27; CDR3 DNA: TGTGCCAGCAGTTCCCAGGGGGCTGGGGCCAACGTCCTGACTTTC; CDR3 protein: CASSSQGAGANVLTF
clone size: -; D gene: TRBD2; J gene: TRBJ2-1; V gene: TRBV19; CDR3 DNA: TGTGCCAGTAGTAGACTCACGGGAGGGGACAATGAGCAGTTCTTC; CDR3 protein: CASSRLTGGDNEQFF
clone size: few; D gene: TRBD2; J gene: TRBJ2-3; V gene: TRBV7-2; CDR3 DNA: TGTGCCAGCAGCCGGAATAGCGGGAGGGTGCCAGATACGCAGTATTTT; CDR3 protein: CASSRNSGRVPDTQYF
clone size: -; D gene: -; J gene: TRBJ2-1; V gene: TRBV6-4; CDR3 DNA: TGTGCCAGGCTAATAATTGATGAGCAGTTCTTC; CDR3 protein: CARLIIDEQFF
clone size: few; D gene: -; J gene: TRBJ2-2; V gene: TRBV2; CDR3 DNA: TGTGCCAGCAGTTTGGGCCGCCGGCTCAACACCGGGGAGCTGTTTTTT; CDR3 protein: CASSLGRRLNTGELFF
clone size: -; D gene: -; J gene: TRBJ2-3; V gene: TRBV18; CDR3 DNA: TGTGCCAGCTCACCCCAAGATACGCAGTATTTT; CDR3 protein: CASSPQDTQYF
clone size: -; D gene: -; J gene: TRBJ1-5; V gene: TRBV29-1; CDR3 DNA: TGCAGCGTTGCACACGGCAATCAGCCCCAGCATTTT; CDR3 protein: CSVAHGNQPQHF
clone size: few; D gene: TRBD1; J gene: TRBJ1-2; V gene: TRBV11-2; CDR3 DNA: TGTGCCAGCCGGGGACAGGGAACCTATGGCTACACCTTC; CDR3 protein: CASRGQGTYGYTF
clone size: -; D gene: -; J gene: TRBJ2-6; V gene: TRBV27; CDR3 DNA: TGTGCCAGCGGGTCAATCTCTGGGGCCAACGTCCTGACTTTC; CDR3 protein: CASGSISGANVLTF
clone size: few; D gene: TRBD2; J gene: TRBJ2-5; V gene: TRBV5-1; CDR3 DNA: TGCGCCAGCAGCATTCCGACTAGCGTGGGAGAGACCCAGTACTTC; CDR3 protein: CASSIPTSVGETQYF
clone size: -; D gene: -; J gene: TRBJ1-2; V gene: TRBV7-2; CDR3 DNA: TGTGCCAGCAGCCCGGCGGCCGTCTTTGGCTACACCTTC; CDR3 protein: CASSPAAVFGYTF
clone size: -; D gene: TRBD1; J gene: TRBJ1-1; V gene: TRBV5-1; CDR3 DNA: TGCGCCAGCAGCCTAGAACCGACAGGGGTGAACACTGAAGCTTTCTTT; CDR3 protein: CASSLEPTGVNTEAFF
clone size: -; D gene: -; J gene: TRBJ1-4; V gene: TRBV5-8; CDR3 DNA: TGTGCCAGCAGCTCGCATGAAAAACTGTTTTTT; CDR3 protein: CASSSHEKLFF
clone size: -; D gene: -; J gene: TRBJ2-1; V gene: TRBV4-3; CDR3 DNA: TGCGCCAGCAGCCAAGCGCGAGGGGGGCACAATGAGCAGTTCTTC; CDR3 protein: CASSQARGGHNEQFF
clone size: -; D gene: -; J gene: TRBJ2-5; V gene: TRBV5-8; CDR3 DNA: TGTGCCAGCAAAACTGGGTGGGCCCGGGCCCAGTACTTC; CDR3 protein: CASKTGWARAQYF
clone size: -; D gene: TRBD2; J gene: TRBJ2-1; V gene: TRBV11-2; CDR3 DNA: TGTGCCAGCAGCTTAGGTCTAGCGGTGGAGTCCAATGAGCAGTTCTTC; CDR3 protein: CASSLGLAVESNEQFF
clone size: few; D gene: -; J gene: TRBJ1-3; V gene: TRBV2; CDR3 DNA: TGTGCCAGCAGCCAGGGTCTTAACGGAAACACCATATATTTT; CDR3 protein: CASSQGLNGNTIYF
clone size: -; D gene: -; J gene: TRBJ1-2; V gene: TRBV29-1; CDR3 DNA: TGCAGCGTTCTTACGTCGGGGACGAACTATGGCTACACCTTC; CDR3 protein: CSVLTSGTNYGYTF
clone size: few; D gene: -; J gene: TRBJ1-1; V gene: TRBV29-1; CDR3 DNA: TGCAGCGTTGAACAGGGAGTACTAGCTGAAGCTTTCTTT; CDR3 protein: CSVEQGVLAEAFF
clone size: few; D gene: -; J gene: TRBJ1-2; V gene: TRBV7-2; CDR3 DNA: TGTGCCAGCAGCTTAGCCTCCACCCAAAACTATGGCTACACCTTC; CDR3 protein: CASSLASTQNYGYTF
clone size: few; D gene: TRBD2; J gene: TRBJ2-1; V gene: TRBV7-9; CDR3 DNA: TGTGCCAGCCTGCGGACTAGCGGAGCCTACAATGAGCAGTTCTTC; CDR3 protein: CASLRTSGAYNEQFF
clone size: few; D gene: -; J gene: TRBJ2-5; V gene: TRBV15; CDR3 DNA: TGTGCCACCAGCAGAGGCACTACTCCCAGGATTGAGACCCAGTACTTC; CDR3 protein: CATSRGTTPRIETQYF
clone size: -; D gene: TRBD1; J gene: TRBJ2-7; V gene: TRBV15; CDR3 DNA: TGTGCCACCAGCGACGACAGGGCGTCCTCCCTCGACTACGAGCAGTACTTC; CDR3 protein: CATSDDRASSLDYEQYF
clone size: -; D gene: -; J gene: TRBJ2-5; V gene: TRBV7-9; CDR3 DNA: TGTGCCAGCAGCTTATTTGGGGCGAGAGAAGAGACCCAGTACTTC; CDR3 protein: CASSLFGAREETQYF
clone size: few; D gene: -; J gene: TRBJ2-3; V gene: TRBV27; CDR3 DNA: TGTGCCAGCAGCCCAATGGGGACCACAGATACGCAGTATTTT; CDR3 protein: CASSPMGTTDTQYF
clone size: few; D gene: -; J gene: TRBJ1-2; V gene: TRBV4-2; CDR3 DNA: TGTGCCAGCAGCCAAGATCTCGTTACTCCAGCTAGAAGTGGCTACACCTTC; CDR3 protein: CASSQDLVTPARSGYTF
clone size: -; D gene: TRBD2; J gene: TRBJ2-1; V gene: TRBV5-4; CDR3 DNA: TGTGCCAGCAGCCGAAGACTAGCGGGAGGTTACAATGAGCAGTTCTTC; CDR3 protein: CASSRRLAGGYNEQFF
clone size: few; D gene: -; J gene: TRBJ1-4; V gene: TRBV13; CDR3 DNA: TGTGCCAGCAGTTTGACGGGAAAACTGTTTTTT; CDR3 protein: CASSLTGKLFF
clone size: few; D gene: -; J gene: TRBJ2-7; V gene: TRBV5-1; CDR3 DNA: TGCGCCAGCAAGGTAGCGGGACAGGGACCCCTAGAGCAGTACTTC; CDR3 protein: CASKVAGQGPLEQYF
clone size: few; D gene: -; J gene: TRBJ2-5; V gene: TRBV11-3; CDR3 DNA: TGTGCCAGCAGCCCAGGTTGGACAGAAGAGACCCAGTACTTC; CDR3 protein: CASSPGWTEETQYF
clone size: -; D gene: -; J gene: TRBJ2-2; V gene: TRBV2; CDR3 DNA: TGTGCCAGCAGGCAGACAGGACCCCTCGGGGAGCTGTTTTTT; CDR3 protein: CASRQTGPLGELFF
clone size: -; D gene: -; J gene: TRBJ1-5; V gene: TRBV19; CDR3 DNA: TGTGCCAGTAGTACCCTCGGGGGTCAGCCCCAGCATTTT; CDR3 protein: CASSTLGGQPQHF
clone size: -; D gene: -; J gene: TRBJ2-7; V gene: TRBV7-2; CDR3 DNA: TGTGCCAGCAGCCGAGGCGGGTTTCGATCCTACGAGCAGTACTTC; CDR3 protein: CASSRGGFRSYEQYF
clone size: few; D gene: -; J gene: TRBJ2-1; V gene: TRBV2; CDR3 DNA: TGTGCCAGCAGTGAACTAAGCTACAATGAGCAGTTCTTC; CDR3 protein: CASSELSYNEQFF
clone size: -; D gene: -; J gene: TRBJ1-1; V gene: TRBV7-9; CDR3 DNA: TGTGCCAGCGGACCCCGAAGATCTATTTGGGCTTTCTTT; CDR3 protein: CASGPRRSIWAFF
clone size: -; D gene: -; J gene: TRBJ2-1; V gene: TRBV20-1; CDR3 DNA: TGCAGTGCTTCCCGCTACAATGAGCAGTTCTTC; CDR3 protein: CSASRYNEQFF
clone size: few; D gene: TRBD2; J gene: TRBJ2-5; V gene: TRBV11-1; CDR3 DNA: TGTGCCAGCAGCGTTGGGACTACAGAGACCCAGTACTTC; CDR3 protein: CASSVGTTETQYF
clone size: few; D gene: -; J gene: TRBJ2-1; V gene: TRBV29-1; CDR3 DNA: TGCAGCGCACAACAAGGGAACTGGGGTAATGAGCAGTTCTTC; CDR3 protein: CSAQQGNWGNEQFF
clone size: -; D gene: -; J gene: TRBJ2-1; V gene: TRBV29-1; CDR3 DNA: TGCAGCGTTGGGGCTCAGGGGGGTCGCATGAGTTCAATGGGGCAGTTCTTC; CDR3 protein: CSVGAQGGRMSSMGQFF
clone size: -; D gene: TRBD1; J gene: TRBJ2-7; V gene: TRBV10-3; CDR3 DNA: TGTGCCATCACGGACAGGCCGTCCTACGAGCAGTACTTC; CDR3 protein: CAITDRPSYEQYF
clone size: few; D gene: -; J gene: TRBJ2-7; V gene: TRBV28; CDR3 DNA: TGTGCCAGCAGTTTGCCCGGGATGCCCTACGAGCAGTACTTC; CDR3 protein: CASSLPGMPYEQYF
clone size: -; D gene: -; J gene: TRBJ2-1; V gene: TRBV5-6; CDR3 DNA: TGTGCCAGCAGCTCTAGAGGGAATGAGCAGTTCTTC; CDR3 protein: CASSSRGNEQFF
clone size: -; D gene: -; J gene: TRBJ2-1; V gene: TRBV5-1; CDR3 DNA: TGCGCCAGCAGCTTGGCCGGTTGGGTAAACTACAATGAGCAGTTCTTC; CDR3 protein: CASSLAGWVNYNEQFF
clone size: few; D gene: TRBD1; J gene: TRBJ2-1; V gene: TRBV5-1; CDR3 DNA: TGCGCCAGCAGACCGGGACAGGGCTACAATGAGCAGTTCTTC; CDR3 protein: CASRPGQGYNEQFF
clone size: many; D gene: -; J gene: TRBJ2-1; V gene: TRBV23-1; CDR3 DNA: TGCGCCATTTCGACAGACAATATATATGAGCAGTTCTTC; CDR3 protein: CAISTDNIYEQFF
clone size: -; D gene: -; J gene: TRBJ2-1; V gene: TRBV27; CDR3 DNA: TGTGCCAGCAGTTTACACCGGACTAACGAGAATGAGCAGTTCTTC; CDR3 protein: CASSLHRTNENEQFF
clone size: -; D gene: -; J gene: TRBJ2-1; V gene: TRBV19; CDR3 DNA: TGTGCCAGTATGGGGCGCTGGGGCGACAATGAGCAGTTCTTC; CDR3 protein: CASMGRWGDNEQFF
clone size: few; D gene: TRBD2; J gene: TRBJ2-1; V gene: TRBV4-3; CDR3 DNA: TGCGCCAGCAGCCAAGTTCTCGTGTCGGGACTAGCGGGAGGGTTAACCTACAATGAGCAGTTCTTC; CDR3 protein: CASSQVLVSGLAGGLTYNEQFF
clone size: -; D gene: -; J gene: TRBJ2-1; V gene: TRBV7-9; CDR3 DNA: TGTGCCAGCAGCTTATCTCGACTAGTCCCCGGCGATGAGCAGTTCTTC; CDR3 protein: CASSLSRLVPGDEQFF
clone size: few; D gene: TRBD1; J gene: TRBJ1-2; V gene: TRBV29-1; CDR3 DNA: TGCAGCGCAAGACAGGGGGGGTCGTCTGGCTATGGCTACACCTTC; CDR3 protein: CSARQGGSSGYGYTF
clone size: few; D gene: -; J gene: TRBJ2-1; V gene: TRBV7-8; CDR3 DNA: TGTGCCAGCAGCATACGGGTCTTATACAATGAGCAGTTCTTC; CDR3 protein: CASSIRVLYNEQFF
clone size: -; D gene: TRBD1; J gene: TRBJ2-1; V gene: TRBV6-6; CDR3 DNA: TGTGCCAGCAGTTACGGGACAGCTTACAATGAGCAGTTCTTC; CDR3 protein: CASSYGTAYNEQFF
clone size: -; D gene: TRBD2; J gene: TRBJ2-1; V gene: TRBV2; CDR3 DNA: TGTGCCAGCAGTAGACTAGCGGGTGGGAATGAGCAGTTCTTC; CDR3 protein: CASSRLAGGNEQFF
clone size: -; D gene: -; J gene: TRBJ1-6; V gene: TRBV4-3; CDR3 DNA: TGCGCCAGCGGACACAGCCGGGATTCACCCCTCCACTTT; CDR3 protein: CASGHSRDSPLHF
clone size: -; D gene: -; J gene: TRBJ2-4; V gene: TRBV6-6; CDR3 DNA: TGTGCCAGCAGTCCTCGTCGGCTAGCCAAAAACATTCAGTACTTC; CDR3 protein: CASSPRRLAKNIQYF
clone size: -; D gene: -; J gene: TRBJ2-5; V gene: TRBV4-1; CDR3 DNA: TGCGCCAGCAGCCAAGGGCTAAGAGCGGCCCAAGAGACCCAGTACTTC; CDR3 protein: CASSQGLRAAQETQYF